This T cell receptor (beta chain) was profiled in a study of beta chain features in type 1 diabetes. The study's findings and limits: Moderate yet significant TCRB CDR3 shortening was seen in Type 1 diabetes patients in all four CD4+ subsets.

Sequenced material consisted of expressed TCRB transcripts (all of the isolated RNA was reverse transcribed). TCRdb's table, derived via immunoSEQ multiplex PCR, lists solely in-frame clones and lacks some. The table shows about 130,000 clones, with roughly a tenth occurring only once. Regarding this clone: Its specificity is unknown.

The CDR3 loop spans 18 amino acids. Between the trimmed V and J ends, which lost 2 bases and 5 bases, there was a span of 22 bases. Germline CDR1 SGHVS, CDR2 FNYEAQ. The receptor's source is a man between 18 and 29 years old in good health. V is TRBV7-6 and J is TRBJ2-1; D call uncertain. Sequences were obtained from central memory CD4+ T cells from blood. DNA for the CDR3: TGTGCCAGCAGCTTAATCCGACCCGACGATCGGGTAAACAATGAGCAGTTCTTC. It yields the protein CASSLIRPDDRVNNEQFF.